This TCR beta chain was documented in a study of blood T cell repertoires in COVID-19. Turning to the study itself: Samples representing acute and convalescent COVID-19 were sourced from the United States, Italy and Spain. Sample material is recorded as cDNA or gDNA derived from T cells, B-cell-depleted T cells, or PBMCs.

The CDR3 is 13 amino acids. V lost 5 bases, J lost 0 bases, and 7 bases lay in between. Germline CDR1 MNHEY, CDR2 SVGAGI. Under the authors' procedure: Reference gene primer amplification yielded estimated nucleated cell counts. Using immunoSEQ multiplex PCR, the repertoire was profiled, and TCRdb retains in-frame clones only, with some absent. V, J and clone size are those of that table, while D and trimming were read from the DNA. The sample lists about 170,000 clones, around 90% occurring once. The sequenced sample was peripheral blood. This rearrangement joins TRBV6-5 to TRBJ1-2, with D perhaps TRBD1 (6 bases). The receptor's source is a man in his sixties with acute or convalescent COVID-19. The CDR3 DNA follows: TGTGCCAGCAGTCGGGACACTAACTATGGCTACACCTTC. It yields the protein CASSRDTNYGYTF.